This T cell receptor beta chain was retrieved from a study of blood T cell repertoires in COVID-19 (dated by TCRdb to the early 2020s). Study-wide context: Samples covering the acute and convalescent phases of COVID-19 were provided by collaborators in the United States, Italy and Spain. The prospective study material was composed of cDNA or gDNA derived from T cells, B-cell-depleted T cells, or PBMCs. Subjects who had been exposed to COVID-19, were actively infected with it, or had recovered from it provided the deeply sampled blood TCRbeta repertoires that made up the dataset. The repertoires were made available in a free public database intended to serve as a resource for research on the immune response to SARS-CoV-2. Samples came from the ongoing ImmuneRACE study (first 160 participants) plus 1,254 subjects from 6 global collaborators. Sample metadata almost always included a de-identified subject ID, COVID-19 status, age in years and sex. Where HLA class I and class II types were available, the types were taken from metadata supplied by the sample provider, not from assay-based typing.

For this clone: What antigen it recognizes has not been identified. Within one base of it there is no much larger clone, and no base qualities were kept.

TCRbeta CDR3 regions were amplified from genomic DNA using the immunoSEQ Assay, a bias-controlled multiplex PCR. The paper's data handling went like this. The number of nucleated cells in each sample was estimated by amplification of reference gene primers within the assay. To quantify the absolute abundance of each unique TCRbeta CDR3 rearrangement, sequence reads were collapsed and filtered. For each sample, productive Simpson clonality was calculated as the square root of Simpson's diversity index across productive rearrangements. TCRdb holds this immuneACCESS table with in-frame rearrangements only. Some clones are missing; in checked studies, unresolved V genes explain under half, and the rest has no known cause. The V and J calls and the clone size are those of that table, but D and trimming were determined from the DNA. The sample table shows roughly 200,000 clones, and more than 70% are seen once. Around 6% of the sample is in the top ten clones.

Participants in the prospective study were aged roughly 18 to 100 years, lived in under 30 United States geographic areas, and enrolled through a virtual design. To assign participants to cohorts, the prospective study relied on clinical history that participants themselves reported in a screening survey and a study questionnaire. In the prospective study, mobile phlebotomists collected whole blood, serum and a nasopharyngeal or oropharyngeal swab from each participant. Additional blood draws and questionnaires over an approximately 2-month period could optionally be provided by prospective study participants. Before DNA extraction, prospective study blood samples were shipped either frozen or at room temperature. Points the paper makes about the study in general: The amount of clinical and demographic metadata varied by source and participant and was provided uncurated.

CDR1 and CDR2 are drawn from the germline V gene: SGHTA, FQGNSA. The cysteine opens and the phenylalanine closes a CDR3 of 19 amino acids. Only the CDR3 DNA is retained, 57 bases long and in frame from the first base. Here V drops 1 base and J drops 6 bases, and the junction holds 20 bases not matched to any gene. Recombination joined TRBV7-2 with TRBJ2-7, with TRBD2 identical over 8 junction bases. This TCR derives from a man between 35 and 55 years old with acute COVID-19. Sequencing was performed on PBMCs or T cells enriched from blood (not recorded which). The DNA reads TGTGCCAGCAGCTTAGTAAGGACTAGCTCACTTAAGGCCTCATCCGAGCAGTACTTC. This yields the protein CASSLVRTSSLKASSEQYF.